These T cell receptor beta chains were read from a single sample in a study of T cell repertoires in cytomegalovirus infection. TCRdb recomputed calls from the reads with MiXCR, one row per CDR3 protein. The sample has about a million distinct CDR3 sequences, less than 35% seen once. These receptors' antigens are unknown. This specimen was cultured CD8+ T cells from PBMCs, taken from culture after CMV antigen stimulation. These receptors all come from a human donor in good health (CMV status not recorded). Some clones in this sample may be carry-over from other donors' samples. Each CDR3 is given with its conserved first and last residue.

v_gene	j_gene	CDR3aa
TRBV20-1	TRBJ1-1	CSAIPGQGKGPEAFF
TRBV28	TRBJ2-1	CASTPPDWRGAGEQFF
TRBV7-6	TRBJ1-1	CASSLTDRSNTEAFF
TRBV27	TRBJ2-5	CASSPSGTAIPSDQETQYF
TRBV7-9	TRBJ1-1	CASSSGIAGEDGNTEAFF
TRBV27	TRBJ2-5	CASSAGALYQETQYF
TRBV5-4	TRBJ1-6	CASRRGQFNNSPLHF
TRBV6-5	TRBJ1-6	CASSYTLGGALNSPLHF
TRBV4-2	TRBJ2-3	CASSQSLAAPDTQYF
TRBV7-4	TRBJ2-2	CASSPAHGAGTGELFF
TRBV27	TRBJ2-2	CASGSGGATGELFF
TRBV27	TRBJ1-3	CASSRSAGDGNTIYF
TRBV4-1	TRBJ1-1	CASSQEVGRNTEAFF
TRBV14	TRBJ2-3	CASSQVRTSSMDTQYF
TRBV19	TRBJ2-7	CASSPGPGISYEQYF
TRBV7-9	TRBJ2-7	CASSPETQATYEQYF
TRBV6-1	TRBJ2-7	CASTPQAGGGEQYF
TRBV2	TRBJ1-5	CASSVEQHGNQPQHF
TRBV7-9	TRBJ2-2	CAQKEDSNTGELFF
TRBV10-3	TRBJ1-2	CAISESDDRVYGYTF
TRBV7-6	TRBJ1-1	CASSATENTEAFF
TRBV7-9	TRBJ1-1	CASNVGGTEAFF
TRBV7-9	TRBJ2-5	CASSLVVSKETQYF
TRBV29-1	TRBJ2-5	CSGGGDGTQYF
TRBV6-2/TRBV6-3	TRBJ2-3	CASSYVQTQQYF
TRBV3-1	TRBJ1-6	CASSQDAAYGSSPLHF
TRBV7-6	TRBJ1-2	CANSPTFRESGYTF
TRBV7-8	TRBJ2-1	CASSSLKPGTGGNNEQFF
TRBV6-2/TRBV6-3	TRBJ2-5	CASSYPQLMETQYF
TRBV6-5	TRBJ1-3	CASSYSVLGVGNTIYF
TRBV27	TRBJ1-1	CASGTGAGYMNTEAFF
TRBV27	TRBJ2-3	CASSLWDTVIDTQYF
TRBV27	TRBJ2-2	CASSLQRGRVGELFF
TRBV7-3	TRBJ2-1	CASSPQGALDEQFF
TRBV7-9	TRBJ2-3	CASSVRTTTDTQYF
TRBV11-2	TRBJ2-1	CASSPPGRYNEQFF
TRBV28	TRBJ1-1	CATSGTGDTEAFF
TRBV2	TRBJ1-2	CASTLLWGAGDGYTF
TRBV19	TRBJ1-3	CASSFYSGTESGNTIYF
TRBV27	TRBJ1-6	CASTPGAPGSPLHF
TRBV5-4	TRBJ2-5	CASSSFLDRGGETQYF
TRBV12-5	TRBJ2-7	CASGMGGPLSYEQYF
TRBV7-8	TRBJ1-1	CASLQYTMNTEAFF
TRBV7-8	TRBJ1-4	CASSSRLSGEKLFF
TRBV12-3/TRBV12-4	TRBJ1-2	CASSLWGRYGYTF
TRBV10-3	TRBJ1-6	CAISESWDRGRGTTALHF
TRBV9	TRBJ2-1	CASSASGGAGNEQFF
TRBV11-2	TRBJ2-1	CASSLNGALYNEQFF
TRBV6-2/TRBV6-3	TRBJ1-1	CASSLEAGIEAFF
TRBV7-2	TRBJ2-6	CASSFFPANGANVLTF
TRBV7-8	TRBJ2-3	CASSLAGGGGPDTQYF
TRBV28	TRBJ2-1	CASSRPSEGYNEQFF
TRBV7-9	TRBJ1-2	CASSPRVGLDYGYTF
TRBV7-2	TRBJ2-7	CASSSGLANEQYF
TRBV27	TRBJ1-6	CASSFGGAYSPLHF
TRBV7-9	TRBJ1-4	CASSRTGGNEKLFF
TRBV24-1	TRBJ2-2	CATSAMRLAGGTNTGELFF
TRBV20-1	TRBJ2-5	CSARDTTSGGVETQYF
TRBV7-9	TRBJ2-5	CASSLPDSQETQYF
TRBV10-3	TRBJ1-1	CAIKTRDRQGNTEAFF